The source of this T cell receptor beta chain is a study of T cells in Graves' hyperthyroidism and ophthalmopathy (dated by TCRdb to between 2018 and 2021). With regard to the full study: Peripheral blood samples were taken at initial diagnosis, before any treatment was given. The paper reports TCR Vbeta CDR3 sequencing of some 140 peripheral blood samples: 43 ophthalmopathy, under 85 hyperthyroidism and around 17 progressor patients. After sampling, hyperthyroidism patients received methimazole starting at 30 mg daily, and ophthalmopathy patients received high-dose intravenous methylprednisolone. For training and testing, the 100 or so patients in the discovery cohort were randomly divided in a 7:3 ratio. A discovery cohort of fewer than 110 patients, fewer than 50 with Graves' ophthalmopathy and about 58 with stable Graves' hyperthyroidism, was used to find distinguishing TCR V-J signatures. Prospective prediction of ophthalmopathy was tested in an independent validation cohort of fewer than 20 hyperthyroidism patients and 15 to 17 patients who later progressed to ophthalmopathy. In more than 5 Graves' hyperthyroidism patients, the study also compared T-cell repertoires from thyroid tissue with T-cell repertoires from blood. The paper's findings and limits, for the study overall: Most expanded thyroid clonotypes (frequency above 0.001) were also found in blood, which suggests that blood repertoires may mirror thyroid immune responses. A 13 V-J signature model separated ophthalmopathy from stable hyperthyroidism, with roughly 88% sensitivity and about 81% specificity in cross-validation and 80%/75% in testing. During validation, the model predicted progression to ophthalmopathy a median of around six months ahead of onset, with around 71% sensitivity and around 72% specificity. Sample size was not statistically predetermined, and investigators were not blinded to group allocation.

The trim is 3 bases for V and 8 bases for J, with a gap of 14 bases between the germline ends. From cysteine to phenylalanine, the CDR3 is 14 amino acids long. Only the CDR3 DNA stays, 42 bases, in frame from base 1. CDR1 SGHTA and CDR2 FQGTGA are derived from the germline V gene. The TCR beta CDR3 regions were amplified from the RNA transcripts. The first round of RT-PCR for the TCR CDR3 was performed with the HTBI primer set and the Qiagen OneStep RT-PCR kit. The libraries were constructed in a second round of multiplex PCR and then size-selected and purified. The libraries were sequenced on an Illumina HiSeq2000 using paired-end 100 bp reads. Concerning the study's data processing: SOAPnuke was used to process the raw data, throwing out any read that contained adapters or uncalled bases, had a mean Phred below 15, or lacked an exact constant-primer or identifier match. High-quality paired reads were merged using COPE v1.2.5, and each unique nucleotide sequence was defined as a clonotype. MiTCR v1.1 was used to align clonotypes to the IMGT TRBV, TRBD and TRBJ reference segments. The analysis included only V-J combinations with a frequency above 0.0001, which together covered roughly 99% of the repertoires. The TCS score was defined as F50 (clonal expansion) divided by E x V (chaos), with BLOSUM62-based TCRdist calculated between CDR3 peptides within each V-J. Welch's t-statistics and random forest reduced some 510 V-J features to roughly 13, which were used in a naive Bayes classifier (R e1071). The public reads were quality trimmed at Q25 with fastp and then assembled into clones with MiXCR by TCRdb, keeping productive beta chains. Rows are unified per CDR3 protein, each entry keeping the most common DNA and genes. TCRdb's processing, not the study's, gives the V and J calls here. This sample gives hundreds of thousands of distinct CDR3 sequences in total; approximately 16% of them show up just once. Clones ranked in the top ten supply roughly 3.5% of the sample.

In the ophthalmopathy patients, disease was moderately to severely active, with a Clinical Activity Score of 3 or more, a NOSPECS grade of 4 or more, and a duration of less than 3 months. Exclusion was applied to patients with uncontrolled infections, other autoimmune diseases, pregnancy or lactation. Diagnoses were based on clinical symptoms, serum thyroxine and TRAb, thyroid ultrasound and orbital computed tomography. PBMCs were separated from roughly 9.6 ml of fresh peripheral blood using Ficoll-Paque density gradient centrifugation. Total RNA was extracted using Trizol reagent, and RNA quality was assessed on an Agilent 2100 Bioanalyzer. This clonotype was found many times. Its target antigen remains unknown. The sample holds no much larger clone one base away, and base qualities are not on file.

The receptor was isolated from a middle-aged woman with Graves' ophthalmopathy. The rearrangement combines TRBV7-3 with TRBJ2-1, with no confident D gene call. Sequenced material: blood. CDR3 reads: CASSLALSSDEQFF. Here is the DNA: TGTGCCAGCAGCTTGGCTTTATCATCGGATGAGCAGTTCTTC.